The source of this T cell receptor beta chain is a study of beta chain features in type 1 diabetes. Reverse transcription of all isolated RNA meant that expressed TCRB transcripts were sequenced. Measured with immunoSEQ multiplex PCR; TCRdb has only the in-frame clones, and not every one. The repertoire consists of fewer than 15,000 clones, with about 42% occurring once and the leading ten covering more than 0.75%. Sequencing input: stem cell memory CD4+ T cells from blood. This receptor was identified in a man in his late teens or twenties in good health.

CDR3 in amino acids: CASSYPGGAYNEQYF. DNA of the CDR3: TGTGCCAGCAGCTACCCCGGGGGGGCGTACAACGAGCAGTACTTC. The V call is TRBV7-2, the J call TRBJ2-7; 8 bases are a match to TRBD2. The J segment lost 5 bases and the V segment lost 4 bases, leaving 10 bases of the junction unmatched. The CDR3 is 15 amino acids. Per the germline V gene, CDR1 is SGHTA and CDR2 is FQGNSA.